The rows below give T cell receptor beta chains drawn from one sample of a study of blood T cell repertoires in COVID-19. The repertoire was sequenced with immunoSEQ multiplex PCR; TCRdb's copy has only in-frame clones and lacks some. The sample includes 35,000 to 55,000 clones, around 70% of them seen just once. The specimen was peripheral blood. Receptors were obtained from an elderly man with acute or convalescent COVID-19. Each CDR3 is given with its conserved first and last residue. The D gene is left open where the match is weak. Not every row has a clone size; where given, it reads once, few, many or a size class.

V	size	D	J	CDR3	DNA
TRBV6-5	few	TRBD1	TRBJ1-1	CASRVRTGGSLAFF	TGTGCCAGCAGAGTCAGGACAGGAGGAAGTCTAGCTTTCTTT
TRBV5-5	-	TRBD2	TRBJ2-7	CASSLGRSGRYNSYEQYF	TGTGCCAGCAGCTTGGGCCGTAGCGGGAGGTACAATTCCTACGAGCAGTACTTC
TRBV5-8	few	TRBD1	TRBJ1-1	CASSSDRGDTEAFF	TGTGCCAGCAGCTCCGACAGGGGAGACACTGAAGCTTTCTTT
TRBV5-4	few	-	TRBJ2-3	CASSRPSLSGADTQYF	TGTGCCAGCAGCCGGCCGAGTCTTTCAGGGGCAGATACGCAGTATTTT
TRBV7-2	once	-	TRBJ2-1	CASSLARAHEQFF	TGTGCCAGCAGCTTAGCGAGGGCTCATGAGCAGTTCTTC
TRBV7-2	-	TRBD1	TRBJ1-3	CAGAQGASGNTIYF	TGTGCCGGGGCCCAGGGGGCTTCGGGAAACACCATATATTTT
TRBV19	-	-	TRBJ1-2	CASSGGLGGYGYTF	TGTGCCAGTAGTGGGGGACTTGGCGGCTATGGCTACACCTTC
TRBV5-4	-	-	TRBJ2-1	CASSSPQRAGPKNNEQFF	TGTGCCAGCAGCTCCCCTCAACGGGCAGGGCCGAAAAACAATGAGCAGTTCTTC
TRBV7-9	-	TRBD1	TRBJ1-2	CASSAWTGAGYGYTF	TGTGCCAGCAGCGCCTGGACAGGGGCGGGCTATGGCTACACCTTC
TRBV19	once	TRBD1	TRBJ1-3	CASSFSGGYSGNTIYF	TGTGCCAGTAGTTTCTCAGGGGGATACTCTGGAAACACCATATATTTT
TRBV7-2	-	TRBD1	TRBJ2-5	CASSPGQGRETQYF	TGTGCCAGCAGCCCGGGACAGGGTCGTGAGACCCAGTACTTC
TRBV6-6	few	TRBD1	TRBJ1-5	CATLDRGKQPQHF	TGTGCCACCCTCGACAGGGGAAAGCAGCCCCAGCATTTT
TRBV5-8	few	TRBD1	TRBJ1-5	CASSFGRGRSQPQHF	TGTGCCAGCAGCTTCGGCAGGGGGAGGAGTCAGCCCCAGCATTTT
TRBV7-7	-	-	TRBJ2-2	CASSLSRGELFF	TGTGCCAGCAGCTTAAGCCGGGGGGAGCTGTTTTTT
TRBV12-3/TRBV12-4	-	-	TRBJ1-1	CASSFGYAEAFF	TGTGCCAGCAGTTTCGGGTACGCCGAAGCTTTCTTT
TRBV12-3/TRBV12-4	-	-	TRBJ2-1	CASRGGVEQFF	TGTGCCAGCAGAGGGGGGGTAGAGCAGTTCTTC
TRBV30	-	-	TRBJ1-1	CAWAPDSNTEAFF	TGTGCCTGGGCCCCCGACAGCAACACTGAAGCTTTCTTT
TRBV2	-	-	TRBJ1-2	CASRGGQHYGYTF	TGTGCCAGCAGAGGCGGACAGCACTATGGCTACACCTTC
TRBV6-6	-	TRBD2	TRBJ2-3	CASSPSGGAWYF	TGTGCCAGCAGTCCTAGCGGGGGGGCCTGGTATTTT
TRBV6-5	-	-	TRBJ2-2	CASRPIAAGELFF	TGTGCCAGCAGGCCCATAGCGGCCGGGGAGCTGTTTTTT
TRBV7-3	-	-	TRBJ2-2	CASSANSGGSGELFF	TGTGCCAGCAGCGCGAACTCGGGTGGGTCCGGGGAGCTGTTTTTT
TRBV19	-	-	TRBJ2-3	CASSTDAGDTQYF	TGTGCCAGTAGTACCGACGCGGGAGATACGCAGTATTTT
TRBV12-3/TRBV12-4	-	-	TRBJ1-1	CASSLQENTEAFF	TGTGCCAGCAGTTTACAGGAGAACACTGAAGCTTTCTTT
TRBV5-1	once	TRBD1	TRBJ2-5	CASSDTGTGGTETQYF	TGCGCCAGCAGCGATACCGGGACAGGGGGCACAGAGACCCAGTACTTC
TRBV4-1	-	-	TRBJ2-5	CASSQDRTYQETQYF	TGCGCCAGCAGCCAAGACAGGACTTACCAAGAGACCCAGTACTTC
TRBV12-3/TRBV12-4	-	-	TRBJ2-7	CASRKGGYEQYF	TGTGCCAGCAGAAAGGGCGGGTACGAGCAGTACTTC
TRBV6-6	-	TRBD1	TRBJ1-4	CASSRGWTGGYQTNEKLFF	TGTGCCAGCAGTCGGGGTTGGACAGGGGGATACCAAACTAATGAAAAACTGTTTTTT
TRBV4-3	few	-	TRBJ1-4	CASSQDPSAGLTNEKLFF	TGCGCCAGCAGCCAAGACCCTTCGGCAGGCCTCACAAATGAAAAACTGTTTTTT
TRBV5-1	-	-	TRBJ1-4	CASSSARVGEKLFF	TGCGCCAGCAGCTCGGCCCGGGTGGGTGAAAAACTGTTTTTT
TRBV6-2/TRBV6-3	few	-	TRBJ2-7	CASSQTPGGEQYF	TGTGCCAGCAGTCAGACCCCCGGGGGTGAGCAGTACTTC
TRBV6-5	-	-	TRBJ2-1	CASRTGSGNNEQFF	TGTGCCAGCAGAACTGGTAGCGGCAACAATGAGCAGTTCTTC
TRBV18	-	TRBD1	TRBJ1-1	CASSPPGTGGTEAFF	TGTGCCAGCTCACCCCCGGGGACAGGGGGCACTGAAGCTTTCTTT
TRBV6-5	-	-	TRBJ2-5	CASSYSAGMGQETQYF	TGTGCCAGCAGTTACTCAGCAGGGATGGGGCAAGAGACCCAGTACTTC
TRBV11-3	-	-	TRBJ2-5	CASSLEGGAGETQYF	TGTGCCAGCAGCCTCGAGGGCGGGGCGGGAGAGACCCAGTACTTC
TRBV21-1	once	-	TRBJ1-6	CASSPPWDRGVQGNNSPLHF	TGTGCCAGCAGCCCCCCATGGGACAGGGGAGTACAAGGGAATAATTCACCCCTCCACTTT
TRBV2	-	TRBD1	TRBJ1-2	CASSLTGARGYTF	TGTGCCAGCAGCCTGACAGGGGCTCGTGGCTACACCTTC
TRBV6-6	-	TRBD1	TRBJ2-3	CASSVRQGATDTQYF	TGTGCCAGCAGCGTACGACAGGGGGCGACAGATACGCAGTATTTT
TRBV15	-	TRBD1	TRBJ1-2	CATSRDGQGAIANYGYTF	TGTGCCACCAGCAGAGATGGACAGGGGGCCATAGCTAACTATGGCTACACCTTC
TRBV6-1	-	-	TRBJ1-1	CASSEGSVWLNTEAFF	TGTGCCAGCAGTGAAGGGTCGGTTTGGTTGAACACTGAAGCTTTCTTT
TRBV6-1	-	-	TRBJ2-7	CASSEWSYEQYF	TGTGCCAGCAGTGAATGGAGTTACGAGCAGTACTTC
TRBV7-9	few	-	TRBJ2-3	CASSLSRTDTQYF	TGTGCCAGCAGCCTATCCCGCACAGATACGCAGTATTTT
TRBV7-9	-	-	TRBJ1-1	CASTPGGTEAFF	TGTGCCAGCACCCCTGGAGGGACTGAAGCTTTCTTT
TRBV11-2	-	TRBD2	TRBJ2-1	CASSFRTSGVYNEQFF	TGTGCCAGCAGCTTCCGGACTAGCGGGGTGTACAATGAGCAGTTCTTC
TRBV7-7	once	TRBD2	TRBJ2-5	CASSSQLAGGQETQYF	TGTGCTAGCAGCTCCCAACTAGCGGGGGGCCAAGAGACCCAGTACTTC
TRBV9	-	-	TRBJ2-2	CASSVAALVQAGELFF	TGTGCCAGCAGCGTAGCCGCGTTAGTTCAGGCCGGGGAGCTGTTTTTT